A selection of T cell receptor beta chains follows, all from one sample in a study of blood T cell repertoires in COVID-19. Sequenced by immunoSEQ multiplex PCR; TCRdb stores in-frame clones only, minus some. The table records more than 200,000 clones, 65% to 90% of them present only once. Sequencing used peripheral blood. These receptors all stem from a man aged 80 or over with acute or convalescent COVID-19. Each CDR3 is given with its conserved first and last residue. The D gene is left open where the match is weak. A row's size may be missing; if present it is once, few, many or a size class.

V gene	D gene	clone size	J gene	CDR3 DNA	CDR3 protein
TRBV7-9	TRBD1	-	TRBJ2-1	TGTGCCAGCAGCTCTCCGGGACAGGGGGTATATGAGCAGTTCTTC	CASSSPGQGVYEQFF
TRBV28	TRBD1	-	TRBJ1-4	TGTGCCAGCAGTTCGACAGGGTTTAATGAAAAACTGTTTTTT	CASSSTGFNEKLFF
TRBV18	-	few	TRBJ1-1	TGTGCCAGCTCACTAAATGGGGGGACCACTGAAGCTTTCTTT	CASSLNGGTTEAFF
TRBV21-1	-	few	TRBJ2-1	TGTGCCAGCAGCACCGGGACAGGGGGCGCGGGCTCCTACAATGAGCAGTTCTTC	CASSTGTGGAGSYNEQFF
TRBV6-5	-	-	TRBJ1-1	TGTGCCAGCAGCGGATATGGGGAGACTGAAGCTTTCTTT	CASSGYGETEAFF
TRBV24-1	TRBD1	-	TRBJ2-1	TGTGCCACCAGTGAGTTGACAGGGGGCGCGCACAATGAGCAGTTCTTC	CATSELTGGAHNEQFF
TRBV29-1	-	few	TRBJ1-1	TGCAGCGTTTCCGCAGGTAACACTGAAGCTTTCTTT	CSVSAGNTEAFF
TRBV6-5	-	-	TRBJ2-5	TGTGCCAGCACCGGACAGTGGCAACAGACCCAGTACTTC	CASTGQWQQTQYF
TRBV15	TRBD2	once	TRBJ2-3	TGTGCCACCAGCGGAGGGCTAGCGGGAGGGACGGATACGCAGTATTTT	CATSGGLAGGTDTQYF
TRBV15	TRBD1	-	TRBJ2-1	TGTGCCACCAGCAGAGGAACAGGGGTCGGTTCTTACAATGAGCAGTTCTTC	CATSRGTGVGSYNEQFF
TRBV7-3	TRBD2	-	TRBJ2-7	TGTGCCAGCAGCTTAATGGCGGGGGCCTACGAGCAGTACTTC	CASSLMAGAYEQYF
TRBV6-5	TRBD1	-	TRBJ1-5	TGTGCCAGCAGTCGACAGGGAGATCAGCCCCAGCATTTT	CASSRQGDQPQHF
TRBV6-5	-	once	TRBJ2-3	TGTGCCAGCAGTTACAGGGCTAGCGCGCCAGATACGCAGTATTTT	CASSYRASAPDTQYF
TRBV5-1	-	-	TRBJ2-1	TGCGCCAGCAGCTTCAACAATGAGCAGTTCTTC	CASSFNNEQFF
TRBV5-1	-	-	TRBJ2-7	TGCGCCAGCAGCCAGGGGGGACAGCTAAGCTCCTACGAGCAGTACTTC	CASSQGGQLSSYEQYF
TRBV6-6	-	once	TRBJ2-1	TGTGCCAGCAGTTATAGCGGCCAGAGCTCCTACAATGAGCAGTTCTTC	CASSYSGQSSYNEQFF
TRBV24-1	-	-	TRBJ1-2	TGTGCCACCAGTGAGTCTCAGGGTATGGGGAACTATGGCTACACCTTC	CATSESQGMGNYGYTF
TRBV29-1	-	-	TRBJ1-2	TGCAGCGCTACAATGGGGCAGGGGTATGGCTACACCTTC	CSATMGQGYGYTF
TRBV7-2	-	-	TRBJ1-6	TGTGCCAGCAGCTTTCAAGCGGGGGGATCACCCCTCCACTTT	CASSFQAGGSPLHF
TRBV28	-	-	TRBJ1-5	TGTGCCAGCAGGGAGGGTGGTCAGCCCCAGCATTTT	CASREGGQPQHF
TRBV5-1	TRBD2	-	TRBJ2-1	TGCGCCAGCAGCTTAGGAGCGGGAGTAAACGAGCAGTTCTTC	CASSLGAGVNEQFF
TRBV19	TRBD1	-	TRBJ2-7	TGTGCCAGTAGTACCGACAGGGGTTCCGAGCAGTACTTC	CASSTDRGSEQYF
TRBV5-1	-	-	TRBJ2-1	TGCGCCAGCAGCTCCGACCGGGATGAGCAGTTCTTC	CASSSDRDEQFF
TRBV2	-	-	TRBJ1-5	TGTGCCAGCAGTGAACGGGGGGGCACCAGGCAGCCCCAGCATTTT	CASSERGGTRQPQHF
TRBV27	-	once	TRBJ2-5	TGTGCCAGCAGTTTATCGCCTTCGGGAGCGACCCAGTACTTC	CASSLSPSGATQYF
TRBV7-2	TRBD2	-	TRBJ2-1	TGTGCCAGCAGCTTACAGTCTAGCGGGGCCTATGAGCAGTTCTTC	CASSLQSSGAYEQFF
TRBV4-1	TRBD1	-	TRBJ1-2	TGCGCCAGCAGCCTAGGGGACAGGGGATGGGGCTACACCTTC	CASSLGDRGWGYTF
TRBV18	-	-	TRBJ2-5	TGTGCCAGCTCACCGCTGGAGCAGGAGACCCAGTACTTC	CASSPLEQETQYF
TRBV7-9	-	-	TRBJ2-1	TGTGCCAGCCCTTCTGGGGCCTCCCACTACAATGAGCAGTTCTTC	CASPSGASHYNEQFF
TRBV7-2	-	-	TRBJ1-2	TGTGCCAGCAGCGAATGGGGCAGGCTCCGTAACTATGGCTACACCTTC	CASSEWGRLRNYGYTF
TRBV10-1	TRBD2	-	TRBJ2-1	TGCGCCAGCAGTGATTTTAGCGGGAGTTCGGGTGAGCAGTTCTTC	CASSDFSGSSGEQFF
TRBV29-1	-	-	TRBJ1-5	TGCAGCGTTGCCCCCAACAGCCATCAGCCCCAGCATTTT	CSVAPNSHQPQHF
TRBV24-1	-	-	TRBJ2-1	TGTGCCACCAAGGGTAGCGGTTACAATGAGCAGTTCTTC	CATKGSGYNEQFF
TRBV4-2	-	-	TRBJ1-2	TGTGCCAGCAGCCCGGAAGGGAGAGGATATGGCTACACCTTC	CASSPEGRGYGYTF
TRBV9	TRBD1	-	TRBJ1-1	TGTGCCAGCAGCGTAGGGGGGACAGCGGACACTGAAGCTTTCTTT	CASSVGGTADTEAFF
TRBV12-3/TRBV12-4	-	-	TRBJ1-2	TGTGCCAGCAGGAGGGAGAGGGATGGCTACACCTTC	CASRRERDGYTF
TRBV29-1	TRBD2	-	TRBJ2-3	TGCAGCGTGGGGACTAGCGGGGGAGATACGCAGTATTTT	CSVGTSGGDTQYF
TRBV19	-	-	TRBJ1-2	TGTGCCAGTAGCCTCGGCGGAAATAACTATGGCTACACCTTC	CASSLGGNNYGYTF
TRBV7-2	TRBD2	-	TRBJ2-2	TGTGCCAGCCACTCGGCTCGGCGGGAGGCCGGGGAGCTGTTTTTT	CASHSARREAGELFF
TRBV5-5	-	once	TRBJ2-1	TGTGCCAGCAGCTTGGGGGTGGGCTCATTCAATGAGCAGTTCTTC	CASSLGVGSFNEQFF
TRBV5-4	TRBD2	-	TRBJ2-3	TGTGCCAGCAGCCTCTCTAGCGGGAGTAGCACAGATACGCAGTATTTT	CASSLSSGSSTDTQYF
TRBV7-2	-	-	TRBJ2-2	TGTGCCAGCAGCTTACTGGGCCCCGGGGAGCTGTTTTTT	CASSLLGPGELFF
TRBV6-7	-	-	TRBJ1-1	TGTGCCAGCAGTAGGAACAGTTGGAAGGAGAACACTGAAGCTTTCTTT	CASSRNSWKENTEAFF
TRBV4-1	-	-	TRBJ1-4	TGCGCCAGCAGCCAAGATGTGACAGACGGTAATGAAAAACTGTTTTTT	CASSQDVTDGNEKLFF
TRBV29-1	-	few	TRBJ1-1	TGCAGCGTCAGGTCGCAGGGCGACACTGAAGCTTTCTTT	CSVRSQGDTEAFF
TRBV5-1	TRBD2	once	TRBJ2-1	TGCGCCAGCAGCTTGGAGGGCCTTAGCGGGTTCTATGAGCAGTTCTTC	CASSLEGLSGFYEQFF
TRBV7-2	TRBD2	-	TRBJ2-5	TGTGCCAGCAGTTTGGGACTAGTAACCGAGACCCAGTACTTC	CASSLGLVTETQYF
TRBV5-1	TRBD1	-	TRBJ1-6	TGCGCCAGCAGCGTGGACAGGGATTCACCCCTCCACTTT	CASSVDRDSPLHF